This entry features one TCR beta chain sequence. What it binds is unknown. Per the germline V gene, CDR1 is MDHEN and CDR2 is SYDVKM. Trimming removed 6 bases from V and 4 bases from J; junction bases left unmatched: 13. The CDR3 runs to 18 residues. This entry belongs to a study of CD4 T cells in relation to SARS-CoV-2 and coronaviruses. As for the study in general: PBMCs were cultured with antigen for 10 days before TCR beta sequencing. Broader study findings: Each donor contributed either pre-pandemic or post-infection samples, not both.

TCRdb keeps only in-frame clones here, not all; method: immunoSEQ multiplex PCR. Altogether just over 15,000 clones are present, roughly 72% being singletons, with the ten largest covering over 25%. CD4+ T cells from unexposed donors were obtained before the COVID-19 pandemic (2011-2018). Isolation of CD4+ T cells took place after about 9 days in culture. As cell numbers allowed, unexposed-donor CD4+ T cells faced SARS-CoV-2 S/N and four cold-coronavirus spikes. Each well had 2 million or so PBMCs in about 5% human AB serum with IL-2. The rearrangement links TRBV28 to TRBJ2-7, with 15 bases that match TRBD2. This TCR was sampled from a human donor in good health. Sequenced input: CD4+ T cells from PBMCs, cultured in vitro. In DNA form, the CDR3 reads TGTGCCAGCAGCCCAGGGGACAGCGGACTAGCGGGAGGGTACGAGCAGTACTTC. Protein: CASSPGDSGLAGGYEQYF.